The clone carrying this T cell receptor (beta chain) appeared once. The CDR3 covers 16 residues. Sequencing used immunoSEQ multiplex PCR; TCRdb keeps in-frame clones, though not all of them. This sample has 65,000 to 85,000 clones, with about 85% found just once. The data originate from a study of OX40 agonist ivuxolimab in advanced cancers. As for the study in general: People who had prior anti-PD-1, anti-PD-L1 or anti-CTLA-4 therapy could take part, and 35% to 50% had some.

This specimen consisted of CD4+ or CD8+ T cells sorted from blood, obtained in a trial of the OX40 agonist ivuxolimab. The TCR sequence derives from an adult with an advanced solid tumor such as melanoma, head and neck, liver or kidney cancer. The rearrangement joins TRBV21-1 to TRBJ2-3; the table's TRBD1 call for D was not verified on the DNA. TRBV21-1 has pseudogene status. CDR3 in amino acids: CASTPGTGVGTDTQYF. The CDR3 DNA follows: TGTGCCAGCACCCCCGGGACAGGGGTCGGCACAGATACGCAGTATTTT.